A single sample is the source of the 20 T cell receptor beta chains below, sequenced in a study of T cell changes during pregnancy in multiple sclerosis. This table comes from immunoSEQ multiplex PCR, and its TCRdb copy is limited to in-frame clones, with some not included. Among around 100,000 clones listed, 91% were seen once. The specimen comprised peripheral blood, sampled in the second trimester of pregnancy. These receptors were collected from a female donor with multiple sclerosis, enrolled in a pregnancy study.

The genes are TRBV5-1 and TRBJ2-1; 9 nucleotides line up with TRBD2. CDR3 length equals 16 residues. With V trimmed by 0 bases and J by 2 bases, 3 bases remained unmatched. Germline values: CDR1 SGHRS, CDR2 YFSETQ. CDR3 loop: CASSLVGGRAYNEQFF. The DNA for the CDR3 is TGCGCCAGCAGCTTGGTGGGCGGGAGGGCCTACAATGAGCAGTTCTTC.

This chain links TRBV6-1 with TRBJ2-5; possible D gene TRBD2, 6 bases. V lost 1 base and J lost 5, with 17 bases in between. CDR1 is MNHNS, CDR2 SASEGT, per germline. CDR3 length: 16 amino acids. CDR3 coding DNA: TGTGCCAGCAGTGAAGGGGTCTTGGAACGGGGGGAGACCCAGTACTTC. Translated: CASSEGVLERGETQYF.

The chain links TRBV6-5 to TRBJ2-4; D is possibly TRBD1 (5 bases). The CDR3 totals 14 residues. Germline V gives CDR1 MNHEY, CDR2 SVGAGI. The V and J ends lost 4 bases and 6 bases respectively, with 13 bases between them. CDR3 in DNA: TGTGCCAGCAGTTTAGGGGTGGGCGGAAACATTCAGTACTTC. Residues: CASSLGVGGNIQYF.

On this clone: The junction departs from germline at one end; a sequencing error may be responsible. This chain links TRBV7-7 with TRBJ1-4; D remains ambiguous. The CDR3 has 13 amino acids. Germline lookup yields CDR1 SSHAT and CDR2 FNYEAQ (reference sequence). CDR3 residues: CASSLVPNEKLFF. CDR3 DNA sequence: TGTGCTAGCAGCTTAGTCCCGAATGAAAAACTGTTTTTT.

The chain has TRBV9 and TRBJ2-5; possibly TRBD1 for D (5 bases). This CDR3 spans 14 amino acids. With 3 bases removed from V and 4 bases from J, the gap between germline ends came to 13 bases. Germline V gene sequence: CDR1 SGDLS, CDR2 YYNGEE. CDR3 coding DNA: TGTGCCAGCAGCGGCCAGGGAAGGCGAGAGACCCAGTACTTC. Translation: CASSGQGRRETQYF. Supplemented by reference TRBV9 and TRBJ2-5, the full variable domain reads DSGVTQTPKHLITATGQRVTLRCSPRSGDLSVYWYQQSLDQGLQFLIQYYNGEERAKGNILERFSAQQFPDLHSELNLSSLELGDSALYFCASSGQGRRETQYFGPGTRLLVL.

The rearrangement links TRBV28 to TRBJ1-2, with 9 bases matching TRBD1. The length of the CDR3 is 14 residues. The V and J ends lost 2 bases and 5 bases, in that order; junction bases with no gene match: 3. Germline V CDR1 and CDR2: MDHEN, SYDVKM. Here the CDR3 DNA reads TGTGCCAGCAGTTTAGTAGGGACAGGGTATGGCTACACCTTC. This gives the protein CASSLVGTGYGYTF.

In nucleotides, the CDR3 is TGTGCCAGCAGCCCCTCGAACACCGGGGAGCTGTTTTTT. It specifies CASSPSNTGELFF. This sequence joins TRBV5-4 and TRBJ2-2; D uncertain. This CDR3 is 13 amino acids long. V was trimmed by 4 bases and J by 0 bases, leaving 4 bases between them. CDR1 and CDR2 from the germline V gene are SGHNT and YYREEE (reference sequence).

CDR3 sequence reads: CASRRQGVETQYF. For the CDR3, the DNA is TGTGCCAGCAGACGGCAGGGTGTGGAGACCCAGTACTTC. The chain carries TRBV28 and TRBJ2-5; perhaps TRBD1 as D (5 bases). V lost 6 bases and J lost 5, with 13 bases in between. CDR3 size: 13 residues. Germline loops: CDR1 MDHEN, CDR2 SYDVKM.

This clone was observed a handful of times. The chain combines TRBV9 with TRBJ1-1, with 7 bases lining up with TRBD1. Trimming at V came to 5 bases and at J to 0 bases, leaving 4 bases not matched to a gene. This CDR3 has 14 amino acids. Germline V CDR1 and CDR2: SGDLS, YYNGEE. The CDR3 is CASSRDSLNTEAFF. CDR3 bases: TGTGCCAGCAGTAGGGACAGCCTGAACACTGAAGCTTTCTTT.

The rearrangement uses TRBV6-6 and TRBJ2-1; 7 bases line up with TRBD2. Germline V gives CDR1 MNHNY, CDR2 SVGAGI (reference sequence). The J segment lost 9 bases and the V segment lost 6 bases, leaving 8 bases of the junction unmatched. The CDR3 runs 13 residues. CDR3 residues: CASRGTIWGEQFF. The CDR3 nucleotides are TGTGCCAGCAGAGGGACTATCTGGGGTGAGCAGTTCTTC.

V usage is TRBV2 and J usage is TRBJ2-7; a weak D match, TRBD2 (6 bases). Germline CDR1 and CDR2: SNHLY and FYNNEI. This CDR3 spans 15 amino acids. Trimming pared 4 bases from V and 0 bases from J, leaving 13 bases between. CDR3 bases: TGTGCCAGCAGTGGAGGGACTTTACCCTCCTACGAGCAGTACTTC. Protein product: CASSGGTLPSYEQYF. Combining the CDR3 with reference TRBV2 and TRBJ2-7 gives the whole variable domain EPEVTQTPSHQVTQMGQEVILRCVPISNHLYFYWYRQILGQKVEFLVSFYNNEISEKSEIFDDQFSVERPDGSNFTLKIRSTKLEDSAMYFCASSGGTLPSYEQYFGPGTRLTVT.

The chain joins TRBV27 to TRBJ2-2, with TRBD2 as a possible D gene (6 bases). CDR3 length: 15 residues. Between the trimmed V and J ends, which lost 7 bases and 1 base, there was a span of 13 bases. CDR1 and CDR2 (germline): MNHEY, SMNVEV (reference sequence). CDR3 coding DNA: TGTGCCAGCAAGCGGCCCGGGAGGAACACCGGGGAGCTGTTTTTT. It yields the protein CASKRPGRNTGELFF.

This clone has just a few counts. The chain recombines TRBV2 with TRBJ2-1; tentatively, D is TRBD2 (5 bases). The CDR3 is 13 residues long. Trimming took 6 bases from V and 7 from J, leaving 13 bases between them. The germline gives CDR1 SNHLY, CDR2 FYNNEI. This CDR3 reads CASREVGGNEQFF. The CDR3 DNA reads TGTGCCAGCAGAGAGGTTGGCGGGAATGAGCAGTTCTTC. The full variable domain, in which reference TRBV2 and TRBJ2-1 provide the parts outside the CDR3, is EPEVTQTPSHQVTQMGQEVILRCVPISNHLYFYWYRQILGQKVEFLVSFYNNEISEKSEIFDDQFSVERPDGSNFTLKIRSTKLEDSAMYFCASREVGGNEQFFGPGTRLTVL.

This chain uses TRBV7-9 with TRBJ2-6, with 9 bases that match TRBD2. This CDR3 region has 18 residues. CDR1 and CDR2 (germline): SEHNR, FQNEAQ (reference sequence). V dropped 5 bases and J dropped 0; count of bases not matched to a gene: 8. The CDR3, as DNA: TGTGCCAGCAGCCGAGGGCTAGCGGGGATCTCTGGGGCCAACGTCCTGACTTTC. It translates to CASSRGLAGISGANVLTF.

This clone came up once. The genes are TRBV6-6 and TRBJ2-7; 7 nucleotides agree with TRBD2. The CDR3 is made up of 12 amino acids. From germline, CDR1 is MNHNY and CDR2 SVGAGI (reference sequence). Trimming took 8 bases from V and 2 from J; bases not matched to a gene: 3. CDR3 amino acids: CASGTTPYEQYF. As DNA, the CDR3 is TGTGCCAGCGGGACTACCCCCTACGAGCAGTACTTC.

The genes are TRBV21-1 and TRBJ2-7; TRBD2 was called by the table and not checked on the DNA. TRBV21-1 is a pseudogene. This CDR3 contains 16 residues. CDR3 region: CASSNLSAGETYEQYF. The CDR3, as DNA: TGTGCCAGCAGCAACCTCTCAGCGGGAGAGACCTACGAGCAGTACTTC.

V gene TRBV28 combines with J gene TRBJ2-7; 9 bases map to TRBD2. CDR3 length: 16 amino acids. CDR1 is MDHEN and CDR2 is SYDVKM in the germline V gene. V was clipped by 3 bases and J by 7 bases; unmatched bases: 13. CDR3 loop: CASSFSPFDSGREQYF. The CDR3 DNA reads as TGTGCCAGCAGTTTTTCCCCTTTCGACAGCGGGAGGGAGCAGTACTTC.

As DNA, the CDR3 is TGTGCCAGCAGCCTTCTAGCGGGAGGAAATACGCAGTATTTT. Its protein is CASSLLAGGNTQYF. The V gene is TRBV13, the J gene TRBJ2-3, with 11 bases identical to TRBD2. The germline V gene encodes CDR1 PRHDT and CDR2 FYEKMQ (reference sequence). This CDR3 region has 14 residues. With 5 bases clipped from V and 7 bases from J, the junction kept 5 bases outside the gene matches.

This clone was seen only once. This chain uses TRBV6-6 with TRBJ1-4; tentatively, D is TRBD1 (6 bases). Germline CDR1 reads MNHNY; CDR2 reads SVGAGI (reference sequence). This CDR3 comprises 15 residues. Trimming stripped 6 bases from V and 6 bases from J, with 17 bases between. DNA of the CDR3: TGTGCCAGCAGCTGGGAACAGGGATTTTATGAAAAACTGTTTTTT. It translates to CASSWEQGFYEKLFF.

This chain joins TRBV19 and TRBJ2-1; 14 nucleotides align to TRBD2. This CDR3 has 17 residues. V was clipped by 1 base and J by 6 bases; unmatched bases: 5. The V gene's germline CDR1 is LNHDA and CDR2 SQIVND (reference sequence). The CDR3 nucleotides read TGTGCCAGTAGTATAGCCCTGGGACTAGCGGGAGTCAATGAGCAGTTCTTC. It encodes CASSIALGLAGVNEQFF.